The rows below give T cell receptor beta chains drawn from one sample of a study of blood T cells in healthy people across ages. TCRdb reprocessed the 5' RACE reads with MiXCR, giving one entry per CDR3 protein. This sample carries hundreds of thousands of distinct CDR3 sequences, about 42% of them seen once, and the ten largest clones take roughly 20%. The sample taken for sequencing was blood. The receptors stem from an elderly man in good health. The CDR3 runs from the conserved cysteine through the conserved F or W. Each record gives: D gene, J gene, V gene, CDR3 length, CDR3 protein. D genes are given only for firm matches.

TRBD1 TRBJ1-4 TRBV20-1 15 CSARGGTGISEKLFF
TRBD2 NA TRBV4-3 15 CASSQDGTRFDEQYF
TRBD1 NA TRBV6-1 15 CASRPRDRGSYEQYF
NA TRBJ2-1 TRBV7-2 14 CASSLARRSSEQFF
TRBD2 TRBJ2-3 TRBV5-1 15 CASSTQTSARDTQYF
NA TRBJ2-7 TRBV27 15 CASSFIQVGSYEQYF
TRBD1 TRBJ2-2 TRBV3-1 14 CASGQGANTGELFF
TRBD2 TRBJ2-1 TRBV24-1 14 CATSDRTSHNEQFF
TRBD1 TRBJ2-7 TRBV20-1 15 CSAEPGQKFSYEQYF
TRBD1 TRBJ2-7 TRBV7-2 15 CASGLEGTGAYEQYF
NA TRBJ1-2 TRBV20-1 14 CSAVLGTSGYGYTF
NA TRBJ1-4 TRBV11-2 14 CASSLVGRSEKLFF
NA TRBJ1-3 TRBV12-3/TRBV12-4 12 CASSFGGNTIYF
NA TRBJ2-5 TRBV11-2 15 CASSLVGETQETQYF
NA TRBJ2-1 TRBV5-1 19 CASSRRWAQGGYTFDEQFF
TRBD2 TRBJ2-6 TRBV7-2 17 CASRSGGSLSGANVLTF
TRBD2 TRBJ2-1 TRBV29-1 17 CSVPSSGRRYLSDEQFF
NA TRBJ2-7 TRBV15 16 CATSREGGSSSYEQYF
TRBD2 TRBJ2-1 TRBV10-3 14 CAATSSGRDNEQFF
NA TRBJ2-5 TRBV12-3/TRBV12-4 13 CASSAILANEQYF
NA TRBJ2-3 TRBV29-1 15 CSVGAGIQRTDTQYF
NA TRBJ1-2 TRBV20-1 12 CSAQLLSRGYTF
TRBD2 TRBJ2-1 TRBV2 13 CASKTSGDNEQFF
TRBD1 TRBJ1-2 TRBV7-9 15 CASSLGSGQGTGYTF
NA TRBJ2-3 TRBV6-1 14 CASTVDGGTDTQYF
TRBD2 TRBJ2-3 TRBV5-6 17 CASSRGTSGGLTDTQYF
TRBD1 TRBJ1-4 TRBV30 14 CAWGRTGPNEKLFF
NA NA TRBV6-6 12 CASTNGGYEQYF
NA TRBJ1-6 TRBV2 15 CASSATDARNSPLHF
TRBD2 TRBJ2-5 TRBV20-1 16 CSAGSSGRAPYNEQYF
TRBD2 TRBJ2-5 TRBV18 16 CASSRSELAGDLEQYF
TRBD2 TRBJ2-6 TRBV20-1 21 CSARDLGGTGTSGTGANVLTF
NA TRBJ2-3 TRBV12-3/TRBV12-4 19 CASARRLAGMTMSTDTQYF
NA TRBJ2-5 TRBV2 12 CASSLYQETQYF
NA TRBJ1-4 TRBV12-3/TRBV12-4 13 CASRPLGGEKLFF
TRBD1 TRBJ2-1 TRBV7-2 15 CASSWSGQGINEQFF
NA TRBJ1-5 TRBV5-6 15 CASSIGAQGNQPQHF
TRBD2 TRBJ2-3 TRBV20-1 15 CSASGSSGRTDTQYF